A single sample is the source of the 18 T cell receptor beta chains below, sequenced in a study of CD8+ T cells in alopecia areata. Time point noted: mouse skin 6 weeks after grafting, around onset of hair loss. Reverse transcription of extracted RNA yielded cDNA, which provided the sequencing template. Profiling relied on immunoSEQ multiplex PCR, and the TCRdb table lists in-frame clones only, not all of them. The data show about 6,000 clones, none appearing only once, with 20% to 30% held by the ten largest. Source: skin, taken at week 6. The receptor set was obtained from a C3H/HeJ mouse with alopecia areata. For this mouse line, the MHC haplotype is H2-k.

Comments on this clone: The genes and germline here are from mouse. The read halts 4 residues ahead of the CDR3 end, with the missing end drawn from the germline J gene. This CDR3 is also generated by other DNA sequences in the sample. V is TRBV19 and J is TRBJ2-3; 8 positions match TRBD2. Germline V gene sequence: CDR1 FNHDT, CDR2 SITEND (reference sequence). This CDR3 region has 14 residues. Trimming cost V 1 base and J 3 bases; bases outside gene matches: 1. The CDR3 sequence is CASSILGGAETLYF. Partial CDR3 DNA: TGTGCCAGCAGTATACTGGGGGGAGCAGAA. Together with reference TRBV19 and TRBJ2-3, the CDR3 gives the full variable domain: GGIITQTPKFLIGQEGQKLTLKCQQNFNHDTMYWYRQDSGKGLRLIYYSITENDLQKGDLSEGYDASREKKSSFSLTVTSAQKNEMAVFLCASSILGGAETLYFGSGTRLTVL.

This clone is labeled as medium-sized. Mouse names are used for the genes. Sequencing ends 4 residues short of the CDR3 end; the germline J gene provides the rest. The chain couples TRBV13-1 to TRBJ2-3; TRBD1 is a possible D gene (5 bases). The germline V and J ends were trimmed by 5 bases and 0 bases, with 7 bases remaining between them. The CDR3 is 13 residues long. Germline values: CDR1 NSHNY, CDR2 SYGAGN. The CDR3 protein is CASRTASAETLYF. The sequenced CDR3 bases are TGTGCCAGCAGGACAGCTAGTGCAGAA.

Turning to this clone: The gene names given are mouse names. Read coverage stops 4 residues before the CDR3 terminus; the germline J gene supplies the remainder. The rearrangement uses TRBV19 and TRBJ2-5; 7 positions agree with TRBD2. The CDR3 has 15 residues. Losses at the gene ends were 3 bases for V and 2 bases for J; bases not matched to a gene: 6. From germline, CDR1 is FNHDT and CDR2 SITEND (reference sequence). Here the CDR3 reads CASSTFWGSQDTQYF. The part of the CDR3 DNA that was read is TGTGCCAGCAGTACATTCTGGGGGTCCCAAGAC. The complete variable domain, with remaining parts taken from reference TRBV19 and TRBJ2-5, reads GGIITQTPKFLIGQEGQKLTLKCQQNFNHDTMYWYRQDSGKGLRLIYYSITENDLQKGDLSEGYDASREKKSSFSLTVTSAQKNEMAVFLCASSTFWGSQDTQYFGPGTRLLVL.

This clone was counted at least ten times. Mouse germline and gene names are used. The read finishes 3 residues shy of the CDR3 end, and the germline J gene is used to complete it. The genes are TRBV13-1 and TRBJ1-6; no clear D. TRBJ1-6 is an open reading frame whose function is uncertain. The CDR3 has 16 residues. Per germline, CDR1 NSHNY and CDR2 SYGAGN. The V gene lost 1 base and the J gene lost 0 bases, with 8 bases spanning the gap. The CDR3 loop reads CASSDKHHSYNSPLYF. CDR3 bases read: TGTGCCAGCAGTGATAAACATCATTCCTATAATTCGCCC.

Comments on this clone: Any gene name here is a mouse gene name. Incomplete CDR3 DNA: TGTGCCAGCAGCTACTGGGGGGAAGAC. Amino acid sequence: CASSYWGED. The full CDR3 protein reads CASSYWGEDTQYF. This chain uses TRBV4 with TRBJ2-5; 8 nucleotides line up with TRBD2. The CDR3 end lies 4 residues beyond the end of the read and is filled in from the germline J gene. Germline assignment: CDR1 LGHDT and CDR2 YNNKQL (reference sequence). This CDR3 region has 13 residues. The full variable domain, in which reference TRBV4 and TRBJ2-5 provide the parts outside the CDR3, is ETAVFQTPNYHVTQVGNEVSFNCKQTLGHDTMYWYKQDSKKLLKIMFSYNNKQLIVNETVPRRFSPQSSDKAHLNLRIKSVEPEDSAVYLCASSYWGEDTQYFGPGTRLLVL.

This clone appeared many times. Genes and germline come from the mouse. The read terminates 4 residues ahead of where the CDR3 ends, so the germline J gene completes it. The chain recombines TRBV13-1 with TRBJ2-3; 13 bases agree with TRBD2. This CDR3 is built from 16 residues. Germline V gene lookup returns CDR1 NSHNY and CDR2 SYGAGN. The J segment lost 2 bases and the V segment lost 2 bases, leaving 2 bases of the junction unmatched. Partial CDR3 DNA: TGTGCCAGCAGTGAGGACTGGGGGGGCGATGCAGAA. It encodes CASSEDWGGDAE. The CDR3 reads in full as CASSEDWGGDAETLYF.

For this clone: Gene labels here are mouse ones. The read terminates 4 residues before the CDR3 end, so the remaining end is supplied by the germline J gene. J is TRBJ2-1 and V is TRBV14; 8 bases are shared with TRBD1. Germline-derived CDR1 and CDR2 are SGHDT and FRDEAV. The CDR3 is 15 residues long. V dropped 5 bases and J dropped 1; count of bases not matched to a gene: 5. Here the CDR3 reads CASSNRDRNYAEQFF. The sequenced CDR3 bases are TGTGCCAGCAGCAACCGGGACAGGAACTATGCT.

This clone showed up just a few times. Germline and genes: mouse. The read finishes 4 residues shy of the CDR3 end, and the germline J gene is used to complete it. Additional DNA sequences in this sample encode the identical CDR3. The V call is TRBV1, the J call TRBJ2-1, with TRBD2 matching over 7 bases. V lost 1 base and J lost 3; bases outside the gene matches: 3. Germline values: CDR1 NSQYPW, CDR2 LRSPGD (reference sequence). The CDR3 covers 15 residues. CDR3 sequence reads: CTCSAGGGGYAEQFF. The covered CDR3 bases are TGCACCTGCAGTGCAGGGGGGGGAGGCTATGCT.

This clone has only a few counts. Gene names and germline match the mouse. The missing CDR3 end, 3 residues past where the read stops, is filled in from the germline J gene. The chain recombines TRBV5 with TRBJ1-6; 8 bases fit TRBD1. TRBJ1-6 falls under the ORF class, with uncertain function. J lost 4 bases, V lost 3 bases, and 2 bases had no gene match. There are 15 residues in the CDR3. From germline, CDR1 is LGHNA and CDR2 YNLKQL (reference sequence). The CDR3 loop reads CASSQDRVYNSPLYF. CDR3 DNA, as far as it was read: TGTGCCAGCAGCCAGGACAGGGTATATAATTCGCCC.

This clone was recorded at least ten times. Mouse germline and gene names are used. The CDR3 end falls 4 residues outside the read, so it is completed with the germline J gene. The chain employs TRBV13-3 and TRBJ2-7; tentatively, D is TRBD2 (6 bases). The V end was cut by 1 base, the J end by 3 bases, with 8 bases between. The germline V gene encodes CDR1 NNHDY and CDR2 SYVADS. The CDR3 runs to 13 residues. Partial CDR3 DNA: TGTGCCAGCAGTGATTGGGGGAACTAT. Its protein product is CASSDWGNY. The whole CDR3 protein is CASSDWGNYEQYF.

By proportion, this clone is medium-sized. Genes here carry mouse names. The CDR3 end lies 4 residues beyond the end of the read and is filled in from the germline J gene. This sequence joins TRBV16 and TRBJ2-7; D is possibly TRBD1 (6 bases). Germline-derived CDR1 and CDR2 are SGHSA and FRNQAP. The CDR3 length is 15 residues. The V end was cut by 5 bases, the J end by 3 bases, with 17 bases between. CDR3 in amino acids: CASSPHGAGVYEQYF. The covered CDR3 bases are TGTGCAAGCAGCCCGCATGGGGCAGGGGTCTAT.

For this clone: The junction differs from germline at one of its ends, possibly a read error. Genes and germline come from the mouse. The sequenced CDR3 bases are TGTGCCAGCAGTGATAGGGGACAGGGGGCAGAA. Protein sequence: CASSDRGQGAE. The complete CDR3 protein is CASSDRGQGAETLYF. The chain combines TRBV13-2 with TRBJ2-3, with 10 bases identical to TRBD1. The CDR3 end lies 4 residues beyond the end of the read and is filled in from the germline J gene. The CDR3 is 15 amino acids. Germline CDR1 and CDR2: NNHNN and SYGAGS (reference sequence).

There are many counts of this clone. The genes and germline here are from mouse. The read ends 3 residues before the CDR3 terminus; that terminus is restored from the germline J gene. The sample holds other DNA sequences that translate to the same CDR3. The chain uses TRBV19 and TRBJ1-6, with 7 bases that match TRBD1. TRBJ1-6 falls under the ORF class, with uncertain function. Germline V lookup: CDR1 FNHDT, CDR2 SITEND (reference sequence). This CDR3 contains 14 residues. V was clipped by 4 bases and J by 7 bases; unmatched bases: 5. The DNA read from the CDR3 is TGTGCCAGCAGTCGGGACAGAGTGAATTCGCCC. Translation: CASSRDRVNSP. The whole CDR3 protein is CASSRDRVNSPLYF.

Details on this clone: Genes and germline are mouse. With the read ending 4 residues before the CDR3 end, the germline J gene is used to fill in that end. This chain links TRBV13-2 with TRBJ2-1, with TRBD2 matching 10 bases. The germline gives CDR1 NNHNN, CDR2 SYGAGS (reference sequence). The CDR3 contains 15 residues. CDR3 residues: CASPPRWGGWAEQFF. The sequenced part of the CDR3 DNA is TGTGCCAGCCCCCCGCGCTGGGGGGGCTGGGCT.

This clone was observed many times. The gene names here belong to mouse. The sequence runs out 4 residues before the end of the CDR3; the remainder is reconstructed from the germline J gene. The rearrangement links TRBV5 to TRBJ2-5; D is undetermined. CDR3 length: 14 residues. Trimming took 3 bases from V and 0 from J, leaving 7 bases between them. Germline V gene data show CDR1 as LGHNA and CDR2 as YNLKQL (reference sequence). The CDR3 loop reads CASSQGNNQDTQYF. Incomplete CDR3 DNA: TGTGCCAGCAGCCAGGGAAATAACCAAGAC.

Only a few counts were recorded for this clone. Genes and germline are mouse. The read terminates 4 residues ahead of where the CDR3 ends, so the germline J gene completes it. The rearrangement joins TRBV19 to TRBJ2-5, with 12 bases identical to TRBD2. The ends lost 4 bases at V and 1 base at J; junction bases unmatched: 1. From germline, CDR1 is FNHDT and CDR2 SITEND (reference sequence). The CDR3 totals 15 residues. The DNA read from the CDR3 is TGTGCCAGCAGTCGGGACTGGGGGGACCAAGAC. It is translated as CASSRDWGDQD. The full CDR3 protein is CASSRDWGDQDTQYF.

This clone was found many times. Gene names denote mouse genes. From the germline J gene comes the end of the CDR3, since the read stops 3 residues before it. The chain links TRBV13-1 to TRBJ1-6, with TRBD1 matching over 7 bases. TRBJ1-6 is recorded as an ORF, its role being uncertain. The CDR3 totals 14 residues. V was pared by 4 bases and J by 4 bases, with 2 bases of the junction left unmatched. CDR1 is NSHNY, CDR2 SYGAGN, per germline. The CDR3: CASSKTGYNSPLYF. CDR3 DNA (partial): TGTGCCAGCAGTAAGACAGGGTATAATTCGCCC.

Comment on this clone: Each gene name is a mouse one. The CDR3 goes on 3 residues after the read ends, and that part is filled in from the germline J gene. The V and J genes are TRBV13-3 and TRBJ1-6, with TRBD1 matching 9 bases. TRBJ1-6 belongs to the ORF category, with a function that is uncertain. Germline V gene sequence: CDR1 NNHDY, CDR2 SYVADS. There are 14 residues in the CDR3. V shed 5 bases, J shed 3 bases, and the junction held 0 bases outside the gene matches. CDR3 bases read: TGTGCCAGCAGGACAGGGGGCTATAATTCGCCC. Translating gives CASRTGGYNSP. The complete CDR3 protein is CASRTGGYNSPLYF.